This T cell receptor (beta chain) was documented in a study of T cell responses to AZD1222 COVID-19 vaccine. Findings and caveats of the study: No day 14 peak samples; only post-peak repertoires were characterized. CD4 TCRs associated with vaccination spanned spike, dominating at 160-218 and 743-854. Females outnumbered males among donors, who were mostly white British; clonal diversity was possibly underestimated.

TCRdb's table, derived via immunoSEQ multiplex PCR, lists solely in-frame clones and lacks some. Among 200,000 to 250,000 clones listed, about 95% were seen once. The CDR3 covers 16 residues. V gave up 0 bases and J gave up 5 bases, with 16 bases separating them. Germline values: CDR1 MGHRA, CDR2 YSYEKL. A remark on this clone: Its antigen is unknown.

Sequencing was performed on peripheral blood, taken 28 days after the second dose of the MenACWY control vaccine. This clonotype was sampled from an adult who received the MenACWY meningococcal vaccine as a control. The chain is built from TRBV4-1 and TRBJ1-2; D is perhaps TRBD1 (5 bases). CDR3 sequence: CASSQDSGHYGYGYTF. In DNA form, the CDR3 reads TGCGCCAGCAGCCAAGACTCAGGGCATTACGGATATGGCTACACCTTC.